This T cell receptor (beta chain) is from a study of PD-1 blockade in classical Hodgkin lymphoma. Across the whole study: It was nivolumab at 3 mg/kg, given intravenously every 2 weeks, that patients received.

About this clone itself: Antigen: not known.

Exposure to brentuximab vedotin varied, and each patient had relapsed following autologous stem cell transplantation. Best overall response was complete response, partial response or progressive disease in these relapsed/refractory classical Hodgkin lymphoma patients. Method: immunoSEQ multiplex PCR; TCRdb's copy keeps in-frame clones and lacks some. Of 75,000 to 100,000 clones in the sample, about four fifths are singletons; the top ten hold 16%. Whole-study findings and limits: Newly diagnosed patients reportedly trailed healthy donors in baseline TCR diversity.

The material sequenced was peripheral blood mononuclear cells (PBMCs), taken before the second cycle of nivolumab. The sequence was collected from a human donor with classical Hodgkin lymphoma.

The CDR3 DNA reads TGTGCCAGCAGTGTCCCGTCCCTGGGGACAGATACGCAGTATTTT. Translating it yields CASSVPSLGTDTQYF. This chain joins TRBV2 and TRBJ2-3; D gene unclear. Trimming left V 4 bases short and J 3 bases short, with 14 bases between. The germline gives CDR1 SNHLY, CDR2 FYNNEI. This CDR3 contains 15 residues.